The T cell receptor beta chain under discussion was sequenced for a study of CD8+ T cells in alopecia areata. cDNA reverse transcribed from extracted RNA served as the sequencing template. Assay: immunoSEQ multiplex PCR; the TCRdb copy retains only in-frame clones and omits some. The data contain about 170,000 clones, approximately 52% of them singletons. This CDR3 comprises 16 residues. CDR1 and CDR2 from the germline V gene are MGHRA and YSYEKL. The V end lost 2 bases, the J end lost 0 bases, and 12 bases lay between the germline ends. Treatment defined: oral pan-JAK inhibitor, 5-10 mg twice daily. Sequencing was performed on CD4+ T cells sorted from blood, taken at approximately week 55, from a patient treated with tofacitinib. The chain links TRBV4-1 to TRBJ2-3, with D possibly matching TRBD2 (8 bases). The receptor was isolated from a human donor with alopecia areata. Here the CDR3 reads CASSQLAGQSTDTQYF. The CDR3 bases are TGCGCCAGCAGCCAATTAGCGGGACAGAGCACAGATACGCAGTATTTT.